These T cell receptor beta chains were read from a single sample in a study of PD-1 blockade in classical Hodgkin lymphoma. Profiling relied on immunoSEQ multiplex PCR, and the TCRdb table lists in-frame clones only, not all of them. The table lists roughly 86,000 clones, 83% of them singletons. The sample in question was peripheral blood mononuclear cells (PBMCs), obtained before the fourth cycle of nivolumab. These receptors all stem from a human donor with classical Hodgkin lymphoma. Each CDR3 is given with its conserved first and last residue. D genes are given only for firm matches. Size values are once, few and many counts, or a class for expanded clones, and some rows have none.

d_gene	v_gene	j_gene	abundance	len	CDR3nt	CDR3aa
NA	TRBV6-5	TRBJ2-3	NA	14	TGTGCCAGCAGATCACAACCCAACACAGATACGCAGTATTTT	CASRSQPNTDTQYF
TRBD2	TRBV10-3	TRBJ2-3	NA	14	TGTGCCATCAGTAGCCGGGAGGGCACAGATACGCAGTATTTT	CAISSREGTDTQYF
NA	TRBV4-2	TRBJ1-5	NA	13	TGTGCCAGCAGCCAATGGGGAGATCAGCCCCAGCATTTT	CASSQWGDQPQHF
NA	TRBV12-5	TRBJ2-7	NA	14	TGTGCTAGTGGTTACGTCCCGACCCCCTACGAGCAGTACTTC	CASGYVPTPYEQYF
TRBD2	TRBV11-2	TRBJ2-7	NA	14	TGTGCCAGCAGCCTGGGACTAGCGGTCTACGAGCAGTACTTC	CASSLGLAVYEQYF
TRBD1	TRBV6-6	TRBJ2-7	large	14	TGTGCCAGCTGGGGGGACAGGGGAACCCACGAGCAGTACTTC	CASWGDRGTHEQYF
TRBD2	TRBV7-9	TRBJ2-3	NA	15	TGTGCCAGCAGCTTAGTGGCGGGAGTGGCAGATACGCAGTATTTT	CASSLVAGVADTQYF
NA	TRBV29-1	TRBJ2-5	NA	13	TGCAGCGTTGAACTGGGGCGTAAAGAGACCCAGTACTTC	CSVELGRKETQYF
TRBD1	TRBV7-9	TRBJ2-4	NA	14	TGTGCCAGCAGCCACACACAGGGGGCCGACATTCAGTACTTC	CASSHTQGADIQYF
NA	TRBV12-5	TRBJ2-3	NA	14	TGTGCTAGTGGCCCCCAACTTAGCACAGATACGCAGTATTTT	CASGPQLSTDTQYF
TRBD1	TRBV29-1	TRBJ1-1	NA	16	TGCAGCGTTTCAAACCTCCAGGGGGTGGGGAACACTGAAGCTTTCTTT	CSVSNLQGVGNTEAFF
TRBD1	TRBV10-3	TRBJ2-3	NA	14	TGTGCCATCAGTCCGGGACAGGACACAGATACGCAGTATTTT	CAISPGQDTDTQYF
NA	TRBV6-5	TRBJ1-5	NA	15	TGTGCCAGCAGGCCACGAGGTTCGGGGGAGCAGCCCCAGCATTTT	CASRPRGSGEQPQHF
NA	TRBV10-3	TRBJ2-7	NA	19	TGTGCCATCAGTGGTCTTTCGGCGGTCCTTCCTGGGGGCTCCTACGAGCAGTACTTC	CAISGLSAVLPGGSYEQYF
NA	TRBV7-2	TRBJ2-3	once	15	TGTGCCAGCAGCTTCCATCAGGGGAGCACAGATACGCAGTATTTT	CASSFHQGSTDTQYF
NA	TRBV18	TRBJ2-7	medium-sized	12	TGTGCCAGCTCACCACCCCAGGGCGAGCAGTACTTC	CASSPPQGEQYF
NA	TRBV5-1	TRBJ1-1	few	13	TGCGCCAGCAGCTTGGGAGGGGGCACTGAAGCTTTCTTT	CASSLGGGTEAFF
NA	TRBV10-3	TRBJ2-1	NA	13	TGTGCCATCAGTGAGTCTAGTATGAATGAGCAGTTCTTC	CAISESSMNEQFF
NA	TRBV2	TRBJ2-2	NA	15	TGTGCCAGCAGTGAGGTGCAGGGTGCTGCCGGGGAGCTGTTTTTT	CASSEVQGAAGELFF
TRBD2	TRBV7-2	TRBJ2-2	NA	13	TGTGCCAGCAGCCCGGGGAGGGCCGGGGAGCTGTTTTTT	CASSPGRAGELFF
NA	TRBV7-9	TRBJ1-1	NA	14	TGTGCCAGCAGCCAACAGGGACGGAACACTGAAGCTTTCTTT	CASSQQGRNTEAFF
NA	TRBV5-1	TRBJ1-1	once	13	TGCGCCAGCAGCTTGGGGGCGAACACTGAAGCTTTCTTT	CASSLGANTEAFF
TRBD2	TRBV9	TRBJ2-1	NA	14	TGTGCCAGCAGCGCTAGCGGAGGATACAATGAGCAGTTCTTC	CASSASGGYNEQFF
NA	TRBV14	TRBJ1-2	few	13	TGTGCCAGCAGCCAAGACAGCTACTATGGCTACACCTTC	CASSQDSYYGYTF
NA	TRBV2	TRBJ2-7	NA	11	TGTGCCAGCAGGGCTTACTACGAGCAGTACTTC	CASRAYYEQYF
NA	TRBV25-1	TRBJ2-3	NA	14	TGTGCCAGCAGTTCCGGGGTTTCCACAGATACGCAGTATTTT	CASSSGVSTDTQYF
TRBD1	TRBV5-1	TRBJ1-2	NA	15	TGCGCCAGCAGCCTAAACAGGGGGCAAGCGGATGGCTACACCTTC	CASSLNRGQADGYTF
NA	TRBV5-6	TRBJ2-1	NA	15	TGTGCCAGCAGCTTCCAGGGCGGCTCCTACAATGAGCAGTTCTTC	CASSFQGGSYNEQFF
TRBD2	TRBV10-3	TRBJ2-1	NA	13	TGTGCCATCAGACTAGCGGGAGAAAATGAGCAGTTCTTC	CAIRLAGENEQFF
TRBD2	TRBV6-5	TRBJ2-2	NA	15	TGTGCCAGCAGAACGGGACTAGCGAACACCGGGGAGCTGTTTTTT	CASRTGLANTGELFF
NA	TRBV29-1	TRBJ1-4	NA	11	TGCAGCGCTGACGTTGATGAAAAACTGTTTTTT	CSADVDEKLFF
NA	TRBV9	TRBJ2-2	NA	14	TGTGCCAGCAGCCCAACAGGGTACACCGGGGAGCTGTTTTTT	CASSPTGYTGELFF
NA	TRBV7-3	TRBJ2-3	NA	14	TGTGCCAGCAGCTTAACAGGTAGCACAGATACGCAGTATTTT	CASSLTGSTDTQYF
NA	TRBV10-3	TRBJ1-1	once	15	TGTGCCATCAGTGAGTCGATCGGGGGGGGCACTGAAGCTTTCTTT	CAISESIGGGTEAFF
NA	TRBV18	TRBJ2-7	NA	13	TGTGCCAGCTCACCGATCGGGACCTACGAGCAGTACTTC	CASSPIGTYEQYF
TRBD1	TRBV29-1	TRBJ1-5	NA	13	TGCAGCGTTGCGACAGGGCCGCGTCAGCCCCAGCATTTT	CSVATGPRQPQHF
NA	TRBV28	TRBJ2-7	NA	15	TGTGCCAGCAGCACCTCCCGATACTACACCTACGAGCAGTACTTC	CASSTSRYYTYEQYF